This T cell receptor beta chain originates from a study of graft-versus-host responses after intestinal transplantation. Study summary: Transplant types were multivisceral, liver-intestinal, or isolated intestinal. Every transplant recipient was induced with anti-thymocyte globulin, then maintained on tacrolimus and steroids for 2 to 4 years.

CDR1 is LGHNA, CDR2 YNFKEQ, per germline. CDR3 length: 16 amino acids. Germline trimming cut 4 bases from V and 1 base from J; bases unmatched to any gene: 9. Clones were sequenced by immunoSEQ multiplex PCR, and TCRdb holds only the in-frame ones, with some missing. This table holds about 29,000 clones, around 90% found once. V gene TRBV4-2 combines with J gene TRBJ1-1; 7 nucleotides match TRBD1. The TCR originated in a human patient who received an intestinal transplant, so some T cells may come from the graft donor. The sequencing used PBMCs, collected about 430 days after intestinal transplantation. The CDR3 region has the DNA TGTGCCAGCAGCCCTTTTTGGGACAGAAAGAACACTGAAGCTTTCTTT. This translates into CASSPFWDRKNTEAFF.